The rows below give T cell receptor beta chains drawn from one sample of a study of CD8 T cells in Susac syndrome. TCRdb used MiXCR to reprocess the immunoSEQ multiplex PCR reads, holding one entry per CDR3 protein. This table has over 150,000 distinct CDR3 sequences, roughly 94% appearing once. Source material: CD4+ T cells from PBMCs. The receptors stem from a human donor with Susac syndrome. The CDR3 runs from the conserved cysteine through the conserved F or W. The D gene is left open where the match is weak. Clone size is given for some rows only: seen once, a few or many times, or a class if the clone is expanded.

clone_size: .
v_call: TRBV5-4
j_call: TRBJ2-5
d_call: TRBD2
cdr3_nt: TGTGCCAGCAGCTTGATGACTAGCGGGATTGAGACCCAGTACTTC
cdr3_aa: CASSLMTSGIETQYF

clone_size: .
v_call: TRBV29-1
j_call: TRBJ2-1
d_call: TRBD2
cdr3_nt: TGCAGCGTTGGCGAGAAGAGCGGGGGTTACAATGAGCAGTTCTTC
cdr3_aa: CSVGEKSGGYNEQFF

clone_size: .
v_call: TRBV20-1
j_call: TRBJ1-5
d_call: .
cdr3_nt: TGCAGTGCTAGCCGGACCGGGGGGATCGGCAATCAGCCCCAGCATTTT
cdr3_aa: CSASRTGGIGNQPQHF

clone_size: .
v_call: TRBV14
j_call: TRBJ1-1
d_call: .
cdr3_nt: TGTGCCAGCAGCCAAGTTCAGATGGCTTGGGCTGAAGCTTTCTTT
cdr3_aa: CASSQVQMAWAEAFF

clone_size: .
v_call: TRBV5-1
j_call: TRBJ2-5
d_call: .
cdr3_nt: TGCGCCAGCAGCTTCGGGGGCGCAGAGACCCAGTACTTC
cdr3_aa: CASSFGGAETQYF

clone_size: .
v_call: TRBV28
j_call: TRBJ1-1
d_call: .
cdr3_nt: TGTGCCAGCAGAACCGGGACGGGGAACACTGAAGCTTTCTTT
cdr3_aa: CASRTGTGNTEAFF

clone_size: .
v_call: TRBV28
j_call: TRBJ2-3
d_call: .
cdr3_nt: TGTGCCAGCTGGCCACCGGGTCCAGGTCCAGATACGCAGTATTTT
cdr3_aa: CASWPPGPGPDTQYF

clone_size: .
v_call: TRBV28
j_call: TRBJ2-7
d_call: TRBD2
cdr3_nt: TGTGCCACGGGACTAGCGGGAGGCCAGAAGGAGCAGTACTTC
cdr3_aa: CATGLAGGQKEQYF

clone_size: .
v_call: TRBV29-1
j_call: TRBJ2-7
d_call: .
cdr3_nt: TGCAGCGTTGGGACGGGAGAAGTCTACGAGCAGTACTTC
cdr3_aa: CSVGTGEVYEQYF

clone_size: .
v_call: TRBV20-1
j_call: TRBJ1-2
d_call: TRBD1
cdr3_nt: TGCAGTGCTAGTGACGACAGGGGGAGGTTCACCTTC
cdr3_aa: CSASDDRGRFTF

clone_size: .
v_call: TRBV20-1
j_call: TRBJ1-1
d_call: .
cdr3_nt: TGCAGTGCTGCCCTCCCGGGACGTGCTGAAGCTTTCTTT
cdr3_aa: CSAALPGRAEAFF

clone_size: .
v_call: TRBV29-1
j_call: TRBJ1-2
d_call: .
cdr3_nt: TGCAGCGTTGAAGAGAGGGGCGGCTATGGCTACACCTTC
cdr3_aa: CSVEERGGYGYTF

clone_size: once
v_call: TRBV4-1
j_call: TRBJ1-4
d_call: TRBD1
cdr3_nt: TGCGCCAGCAGCCTACCGAAGCTAAGAATAGGACAGGACCCAACTAATGAAAAACTGTTTTTT
cdr3_aa: CASSLPKLRIGQDPTNEKLFF

clone_size: .
v_call: TRBV5-1
j_call: TRBJ2-7
d_call: TRBD2
cdr3_nt: TGCGCCAGCAGCAGAGGGACTAGCTCTGACGAGCAGTACTTC
cdr3_aa: CASSRGTSSDEQYF

clone_size: .
v_call: TRBV9
j_call: TRBJ1-2
d_call: TRBD1
cdr3_nt: TGTGCCAGCAGCGTAGGGACAGGGGGCCACTACACCTTC
cdr3_aa: CASSVGTGGHYTF

clone_size: .
v_call: TRBV10-3
j_call: TRBJ2-7
d_call: TRBD1
cdr3_nt: TGTGCCATCAGTGACCAGGGGGCGAGCTCCGAGCAGTACTTC
cdr3_aa: CAISDQGASSEQYF

clone_size: few
v_call: TRBV20-1
j_call: TRBJ1-1
d_call: .
cdr3_nt: TGCAGTGCTGTTGGAGGGAACACTGAAGCTTTCTTT
cdr3_aa: CSAVGGNTEAFF

clone_size: .
v_call: TRBV5-1
j_call: TRBJ2-1
d_call: .
cdr3_nt: TGCGCCAGCAGCTTGGCCCAAGTTGCGAGCTCCTACAATGAGCAGTTCTTC
cdr3_aa: CASSLAQVASSYNEQFF

clone_size: .
v_call: TRBV10-3
j_call: TRBJ1-2
d_call: .
cdr3_nt: TGTGCCATCAGTGAGTCCGATTATGGCTACACCTTC
cdr3_aa: CAISESDYGYTF

clone_size: .
v_call: TRBV5-1
j_call: TRBJ2-3
d_call: TRBD2
cdr3_nt: TGCGCCAGCAGCTTGGGGACTAGTCTAGATACGCAGTATTTT
cdr3_aa: CASSLGTSLDTQYF

clone_size: .
v_call: TRBV3-1
j_call: TRBJ2-1
d_call: .
cdr3_nt: TGTGCCAGCAGCCAAGATAAGGAGGGGTTCTTC
cdr3_aa: CASSQDKEGFF

clone_size: .
v_call: TRBV15
j_call: TRBJ2-3
d_call: TRBD2
cdr3_nt: TGTGCCACCAGCAGGCCTGACGGGACTAGCGGGATAGGAACAGATACGCAGTATTTT
cdr3_aa: CATSRPDGTSGIGTDTQYF

clone_size: .
v_call: TRBV12-3/TRBV12-4
j_call: TRBJ2-7
d_call: .
cdr3_nt: TGTGCCAGCAGTTTACACAATGACTACGAGCAGTACTTC
cdr3_aa: CASSLHNDYEQYF

clone_size: .
v_call: TRBV20-1
j_call: TRBJ1-5
d_call: .
cdr3_nt: TGCAGTGCTAGAGTCTACAATCAGCCCCAGCATTTT
cdr3_aa: CSARVYNQPQHF

clone_size: .
v_call: TRBV6-2/TRBV6-3
j_call: TRBJ1-5
d_call: .
cdr3_nt: TGTGCCAGCAGTTGGGGGACGGACAGAGATCAGCCCCAGCATTTT
cdr3_aa: CASSWGTDRDQPQHF

clone_size: .
v_call: TRBV7-9
j_call: TRBJ1-1
d_call: .
cdr3_nt: TGTGCCAGCAGCTTTAAGGGTGAAGCTTTCTTT
cdr3_aa: CASSFKGEAFF

clone_size: .
v_call: TRBV11-2
j_call: TRBJ2-7
d_call: .
cdr3_nt: TGTGCCAGCAGCTTAGCTCGGCAGGCGACCGAGCAGTACTTC
cdr3_aa: CASSLARQATEQYF

clone_size: .
v_call: TRBV29-1
j_call: TRBJ2-3
d_call: .
cdr3_nt: TGCAGCGTGCCACTTCAAGATACGCAGTATTTT
cdr3_aa: CSVPLQDTQYF

clone_size: .
v_call: TRBV20-1
j_call: TRBJ2-3
d_call: TRBD2
cdr3_nt: TGCAGTGCGGAAAAGCGGGACCGCACAGATACGCAGTATTTT
cdr3_aa: CSAEKRDRTDTQYF

clone_size: .
v_call: TRBV19
j_call: TRBJ1-4
d_call: .
cdr3_nt: TGTGCCAGTAGTGAAAAACTGTTTTTT
cdr3_aa: CASSEKLFF

clone_size: .
v_call: TRBV9
j_call: TRBJ2-1
d_call: TRBD1
cdr3_nt: TGTGCCAGCAGCGCTCCCGGGACAGCCCCATACAATGAGCAGTTCTTC
cdr3_aa: CASSAPGTAPYNEQFF

clone_size: .
v_call: TRBV23-1
j_call: TRBJ1-2
d_call: TRBD1
cdr3_nt: TGCGCCAGCAACCCGACAGGGGGACGGGTGTCCTATGGCTACACCTTC
cdr3_aa: CASNPTGGRVSYGYTF

clone_size: once
v_call: TRBV20-1
j_call: TRBJ1-1
d_call: .
cdr3_nt: TGCAGTGCTAGAGGGATTCAGGGATCTAACACTGAAGCTTTCTTT
cdr3_aa: CSARGIQGSNTEAFF

clone_size: .
v_call: TRBV20-1
j_call: TRBJ1-6
d_call: .
cdr3_nt: TGCAGTGTCGGGACTGTCGGAAATTCACCCCTCCACTTT
cdr3_aa: CSVGTVGNSPLHF

clone_size: .
v_call: TRBV7-9
j_call: TRBJ2-7
d_call: TRBD1
cdr3_nt: TGTGCCAGCAGCTTAGGTCTATCCAGGGGGCGATCCTACGAGCAGTACTTC
cdr3_aa: CASSLGLSRGRSYEQYF

clone_size: .
v_call: TRBV12-3/TRBV12-4
j_call: TRBJ1-3
d_call: .
cdr3_nt: TGTGCCAGCAGCTTAGGGAACACCATATATTTT
cdr3_aa: CASSLGNTIYF

clone_size: once
v_call: TRBV3-1
j_call: TRBJ2-1
d_call: .
cdr3_nt: TGTGCCAGCAGCCAAGTCGAGGATGAGCAGTTCTTC
cdr3_aa: CASSQVEDEQFF

clone_size: .
v_call: TRBV11-3
j_call: TRBJ1-1
d_call: .
cdr3_nt: TGTGCCAGCAGCCCCCTCCCCCCCGTAAGAGCTTTCTTT
cdr3_aa: CASSPLPPVRAFF

clone_size: .
v_call: TRBV7-8
j_call: TRBJ1-2
d_call: .
cdr3_nt: TGTGCCAGCAGCCTTCGGACGGGCCAGGCTAACTATGGCTACACCTTC
cdr3_aa: CASSLRTGQANYGYTF

clone_size: .
v_call: TRBV7-9
j_call: TRBJ2-3
d_call: .
cdr3_nt: TGTGCCAGCAGCTACATGGACAGCACAGATACGCAGTATTTT
cdr3_aa: CASSYMDSTDTQYF

clone_size: .
v_call: TRBV4-2
j_call: TRBJ2-7
d_call: TRBD2
cdr3_nt: TGTGCCAGCAGCCAAGACGTGGGAGGGCCAGAGGAGCAGTACTTC
cdr3_aa: CASSQDVGGPEEQYF

clone_size: .
v_call: TRBV28
j_call: TRBJ2-7
d_call: TRBD1
cdr3_nt: TGTGCCAGCAGTTTATCAGGGGGCGGATCCTACGAGCAGTACTTC
cdr3_aa: CASSLSGGGSYEQYF

clone_size: .
v_call: TRBV30
j_call: TRBJ1-1
d_call: .
cdr3_nt: TGTGCCTGGAGTGTCGGGGAAGTTACCACTGAAGCTTTCTTT
cdr3_aa: CAWSVGEVTTEAFF

clone_size: .
v_call: TRBV29-1
j_call: TRBJ1-2
d_call: .
cdr3_nt: TGCAGCGTTCCCAACCCGGGACCGGTGATTTATGGCTACACCTTC
cdr3_aa: CSVPNPGPVIYGYTF

clone_size: .
v_call: TRBV18
j_call: TRBJ1-2
d_call: .
cdr3_nt: TGTGCCAGCTCACCACGAGGACAACATGGCTACACCTTC
cdr3_aa: CASSPRGQHGYTF

clone_size: .
v_call: TRBV24-1
j_call: TRBJ1-1
d_call: .
cdr3_nt: TGTGCCACCAGTGTCAGCGGAGACACTGAAGCTTTCTTT
cdr3_aa: CATSVSGDTEAFF

clone_size: .
v_call: TRBV20-1
j_call: TRBJ2-3
d_call: .
cdr3_nt: TGCAGTGCTGCAGGGACGGTTCTCACAGATACGCAGTATTTT
cdr3_aa: CSAAGTVLTDTQYF

clone_size: .
v_call: TRBV6-2/TRBV6-3
j_call: TRBJ1-5
d_call: .
cdr3_nt: TGTGCCAGCAGCACAGGGTTCAGAAATCAGCCCCAGCATTTT
cdr3_aa: CASSTGFRNQPQHF

clone_size: .
v_call: TRBV5-6
j_call: TRBJ1-2
d_call: TRBD1
cdr3_nt: TGTGCCAGCAGCTTGGTGGGACAGACGTATGGCTACACCTTC
cdr3_aa: CASSLVGQTYGYTF